This T cell receptor beta chain was profiled in a study of blood T cell repertoires in COVID-19 (dated by TCRdb to about 2020). For the study in its entirety: Collaborator samples came from the United States, Italy and Spain and covered acute and convalescent phases of COVID-19. The repertoires were released in a freely available public database meant as a resource for research on the immune response to SARS-CoV-2. The prospective study material was composed of cDNA or gDNA derived from T cells, B-cell-depleted T cells, or PBMCs. Subjects who had been exposed to COVID-19, were actively infected with it, or had recovered from it provided the deeply sampled blood TCRbeta repertoires that made up the dataset. A de-identified subject ID, COVID-19 status, age in years and sex were almost always included in the sample metadata. The samples were drawn from the first 160 participants of the ongoing ImmuneRACE study and from over a thousand subjects provided by 6 global collaborators. Where available, HLA class I and class II types were obtained from metadata supplied by the sample provider rather than from assay-based typing.

TCRbeta CDR3 regions were amplified from genomic DNA using the immunoSEQ Assay, a bias-controlled multiplex PCR. The authors' pipeline ran thus. The number of nucleated cells in each sample was estimated by amplification of reference gene primers within the assay. Sequence reads were collapsed and filtered to measure the absolute abundance of every unique TCRbeta CDR3 rearrangement. For each sample, productive Simpson clonality was calculated as the square root of Simpson's diversity index across productive rearrangements. This is the immuneACCESS table as TCRdb keeps it, with only in-frame sequences that have V and J called. A part of the clones is gone; compared with another copy, unresolved V genes explain less than half, and the rest is unexplained. D and trimming were read from the DNA, whereas the V and J calls and clone size are those reported in that table. This sample is represented by under 75,000 clones; 85% to 90% of them were singletons. The top ten hold 7.5% to 9% of the sample.

Relative to germline, V is missing 4 bases and J is missing 8 bases, with 10 bases of the junction outside any gene match. The germline V gene provides CDR1 MNHEY and CDR2 SVGAGI. Taken from cysteine to phenylalanine, the CDR3 has 16 residues. The read is trimmed to its CDR3 DNA, 48 bases read in frame from base 1. A remark on this clone: It has no known antigen specificity. Base-call qualities are not available, and no considerably larger clone is one nucleotide away.

Study-level results and caveats: The amount of clinical and demographic metadata varied by source and participant and was provided uncurated.

Each collaborating institution followed its own protocols to collect whole blood in K2EDTA tubes. For TCRbeta analysis, collaborators shipped samples in one of three forms: frozen whole blood, isolated PBMCs, or DNA extracted from either of those sample types. The sequenced material came from peripheral blood. This sequence was found in a man aged 45-65 years with active COVID-19. The chain is encoded by TRBV6-5 joined to TRBJ2-3; TRBD2 matches 12 bases in the middle. For the CDR3, the sequence is CASSSHLAGGKGTQYF. The nucleotide sequence reads TGTGCCAGCAGTTCCCATCTAGCGGGGGGGAAGGGTACGCAGTATTTT.